The 11 T cell receptor beta chains reported below all come from one sample, sequenced in a study of blood T cell repertoires in COVID-19. The data were produced by immunoSEQ multiplex PCR, yet TCRdb's version contains in-frame clones alone and is incomplete. The top ten hold about 2.1% of the sample, which has hundreds of thousands of clones, about 84% seen once. The sample comprised PBMCs or T cells enriched from blood (not recorded which). These receptor sequences come from a woman between 45 and 60 years old who had recovered from COVID-19.

This sequence joins TRBV29-1 and TRBJ1-1; D not resolved. Between the trimmed V and J ends, which lost 4 bases and 0 bases, there was a span of 15 bases. The CDR3 loop spans 15 amino acids. In germline, CDR1 is SQVTM, CDR2 ANQGSEA. The CDR3: CSVAFAERMNTEAFF. The CDR3 coding sequence is TGCAGCGTTGCTTTTGCAGAGCGTATGAACACTGAAGCTTTCTTT.

J is TRBJ1-2 and V is TRBV19, with D tentatively TRBD1 (5 bases). Trimming shortened V by 4 bases and J by 7 bases, and 16 bases separated the two germline ends. Germline V gives CDR1 LNHDA, CDR2 SQIVND (reference sequence). The CDR3 loop spans 14 amino acids. The CDR3 is CASSKQGTQLGYTF. In DNA form, the CDR3 reads TGTGCCAGTAGTAAGCAGGGAACTCAGCTTGGCTACACCTTC.

V usage is TRBV2 and J usage is TRBJ1-6; the match to TRBD1 covers 8 bases. CDR1 and CDR2 (germline): SNHLY, FYNNEI. V was clipped by 4 bases and J by 9 bases; unmatched bases: 5. The CDR3 is 14 amino acids. The CDR3 is CASSGQGKISPLHF. The CDR3 bases are TGTGCCAGCAGTGGACAGGGGAAGATTTCACCCCTCCACTTT. Together with reference TRBV2 and TRBJ1-6, the CDR3 gives the full variable domain: EPEVTQTPSHQVTQMGQEVILRCVPISNHLYFYWYRQILGQKVEFLVSFYNNEISEKSEIFDDQFSVERPDGSNFTLKIRSTKLEDSAMYFCASSGQGKISPLHFGNGTRLTVT.

This chain connects TRBV4-3 to TRBJ2-2, with a tentative D call TRBD2 (6 bases). The CDR3 spans 15 residues. Per the germline V gene, CDR1 is LGHNA and CDR2 is YSLEER. With 5 bases removed from V and 4 bases from J, the gap between germline ends came to 14 bases. CDR3 bases: TGCGCCAGCAGCGAGGAGCGGGCCGGCACCGGGGAGCTGTTTTTT. Translation gives CASSEERAGTGELFF.

The chain's CDR3 is CASSTQGLQGAGEQYF. The CDR3 DNA reads TGTGCCAGCAGCACCCAGGGCCTACAGGGGGCTGGCGAGCAGTACTTC. The rearrangement links TRBV7-2 to TRBJ2-7, with 9 bases that match TRBD1. Germline V CDR1 and CDR2: SGHTA, FQGNSA. With V trimmed by 5 bases and J by 6 bases, 14 bases remained unmatched. CDR3 length equals 16 residues. Complete variable domain (other parts from reference TRBV7-2 and TRBJ2-7): GAGVSQSPSNKVTEKGKDVELRCDPISGHTALYWYRQSLGQGLEFLIYFQGNSAPDKSGLPSDRFSAERTGGSVSTLTIQRTQQEDSAVYLCASSTQGLQGAGEQYFGPGTRLTVT.

The CDR3 bases are TGTGCCAGCAGCTCCGAGGCCGGACTAGCGGGGGTTAATGAGCAGTTCTTC. The encoded protein is CASSSEAGLAGVNEQFF. The V and J genes are TRBV7-9 and TRBJ2-1; 13 bases fit TRBD2. V lost 4 bases, J lost 7 bases, and 10 bases stayed unmatched. The CDR3 runs 17 residues. Looked up from germline, CDR1 is SEHNR and CDR2 is FQNEAQ (reference sequence).

The CDR3 coding sequence is TGCGCCAGCAGCCGACGACTTACTAGCGGGGGGCCGACCGATGAGCAGTTCTTC. Amino acids: CASSRRLTSGGPTDEQFF. The rearrangement uses TRBV5-1 and TRBJ2-1, with TRBD2 matching 12 bases. V shed 4 bases, J shed 8 bases, and the junction held 16 bases outside the gene matches. The CDR3 contains 18 residues. Germline CDR1 and CDR2: SGHRS and YFSETQ.

CDR3 residues: CASFDGDKNTEAFF. The CDR3 DNA follows: TGTGCCAGCTTCGATGGGGACAAGAACACTGAAGCTTTCTTT. The chain carries TRBV7-9 and TRBJ1-1; D is possibly TRBD1 (6 bases). V was shortened by 8 bases and J by 1 base, with 14 bases between the two germline ends. Per germline, CDR1 SEHNR and CDR2 FQNEAQ (reference sequence). The CDR3 has 14 residues.

This chain joins TRBV12-3 or TRBV12-4 and TRBJ2-3, with D possibly matching TRBD2 (5 bases). This CDR3 spans 13 amino acids. V dropped 3 bases and J dropped 4 bases, with 8 bases sitting between them. In nucleotides, the CDR3 is TGTGCCAGCAGTTTTACGGGGTCAGATACGCAGTATTTT. It codes for CASSFTGSDTQYF.

The V and J genes are TRBV7-2 and TRBJ2-1; no firm D call. This CDR3 region has 15 residues. The ends were cut back, 0 bases at V and 1 base at J, with 7 bases in the middle. Per germline, CDR1 SGHTA and CDR2 FQGNSA. CDR3: CASSLAPSSYNEQFF. The CDR3 bases are TGTGCCAGCAGCTTAGCCCCTAGTTCCTACAATGAGCAGTTCTTC.

This rearrangement joins TRBV18 to TRBJ2-3; D is perhaps TRBD1 (5 bases). CDR3 length: 15 residues. V was clipped by 6 bases and J by 2 bases, with 15 bases between them. Germline CDR1 and CDR2: KGHSH and LQKENI. For the CDR3, the DNA is TGTGCCAGCTCCCGGACACATTCTCCCACAGATACGCAGTATTTT. This encodes CASSRTHSPTDTQYF.